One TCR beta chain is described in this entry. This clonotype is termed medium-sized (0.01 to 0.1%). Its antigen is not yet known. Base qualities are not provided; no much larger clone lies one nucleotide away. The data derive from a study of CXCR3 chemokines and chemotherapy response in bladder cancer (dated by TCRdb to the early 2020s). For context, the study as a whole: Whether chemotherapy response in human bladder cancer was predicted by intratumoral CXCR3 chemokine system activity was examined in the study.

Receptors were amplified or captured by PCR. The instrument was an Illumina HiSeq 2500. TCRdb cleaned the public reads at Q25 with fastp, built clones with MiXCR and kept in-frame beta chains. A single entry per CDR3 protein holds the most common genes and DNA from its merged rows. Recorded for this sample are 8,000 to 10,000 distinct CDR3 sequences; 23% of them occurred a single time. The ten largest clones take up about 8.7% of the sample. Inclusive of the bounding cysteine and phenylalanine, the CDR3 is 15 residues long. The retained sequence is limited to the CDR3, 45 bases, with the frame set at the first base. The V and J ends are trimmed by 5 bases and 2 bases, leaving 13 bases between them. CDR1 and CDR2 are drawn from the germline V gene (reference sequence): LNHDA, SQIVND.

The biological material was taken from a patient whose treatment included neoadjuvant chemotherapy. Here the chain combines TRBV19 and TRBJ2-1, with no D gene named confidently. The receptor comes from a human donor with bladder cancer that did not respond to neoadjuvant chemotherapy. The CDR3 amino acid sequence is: CASSLQVEAYNEQFF. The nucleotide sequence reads TGTGCCAGTAGTCTCCAGGTAGAGGCCTACAATGAGCAGTTCTTC.